The 15 T cell receptor beta chains reported below all come from one sample, sequenced in a study of CD4+ T cells in melanoma (dated 2022 in TCRdb). Library construction relied on the immunoSEQ multiplex PCR assay. Entries here come from immuneACCESS through TCRdb and include only in-frame sequences with V and J called. Some clones fail to appear in such tables; in the studies checked, an unresolved V gene covers under half of the shortfall, and the cause of the remainder is unknown. For this sample the table gives over 15,000 clones, of which 83% were detected only once. The ten top clones hold roughly 5% of the sample. The material sequenced was cells from a culture (not recorded whether cultured in vitro). The receptors derive from a human donor with melanoma.

This clone was found once. The chain uses TRBV28 and TRBJ1-2, with TRBD1 matching over 9 bases. CDR3 length: 14 residues. Per the germline V gene, CDR1 is MDHEN and CDR2 is SYDVKM. Germline trimming cut 6 bases from V and 8 bases from J; bases unmatched to any gene: 10. The CDR3 DNA reads TGTGCCAGCAGACTCGGGACAGGGATTTTCGGCTACACCTTC. This sequence encodes CASRLGTGIFGYTF.

CDR3 region: CASRGRLSSGANVLTF. In DNA, the CDR3 is TGTGCCAGCAGGGGACGGCTAAGCTCTGGGGCCAACGTCCTGACTTTC. The chain is built from TRBV7-8 and TRBJ2-6; D possibly matches TRBD1 or TRBD2 (5 bases each). CDR1 is SGHVS and CDR2 is FQNEAQ in the germline V gene. Trimming took off 6 bases at V and 0 bases at J, with 12 bases between the two ends. The CDR3 spans 16 residues. Looking up the rest from reference TRBV7-8 and TRBJ2-6 gives the full variable domain: GAGVSQSPRYKVAKRGQDVALRCDPISGHVSLFWYQQALGQGPEFLTYFQNEAQLDKSGLPSDRFFAERPEGSVSTLKIQRTQQEDSAVYLCASRGRLSSGANVLTFGAGSRLTVL.

This clone was seen a handful of times. The rearrangement joins TRBV2 to TRBJ2-7; D ambiguous. V lost 6 bases and J 1 base, leaving 10 bases between the germline ends. The length of the CDR3 is 13 residues. Germline V gene lookup returns CDR1 SNHLY and CDR2 FYNNEI. The CDR3 is CASRLQKSYEQYF. For the CDR3, the DNA is TGTGCCAGCAGACTACAAAAGTCCTACGAGCAGTACTTC.

V is TRBV15 and J is TRBJ2-2, with D unresolved. The CDR3 spans 13 residues. CDR1 is LNHNV, CDR2 YYDKDF, per germline (reference sequence). Trimming took 0 bases from V and 7 from J, leaving 6 bases between them. CDR3 region: CATSRDWGGELFF. The CDR3 nucleotides are TGTGCCACCAGCAGAGATTGGGGCGGGGAGCTGTTTTTT.

V usage is TRBV27 and J usage is TRBJ1-3; 8 bases align to TRBD1. Germline V gene sequence: CDR1 MNHEY, CDR2 SMNVEV (reference sequence). This CDR3 has 16 residues. V lost 6 bases to trimming and J lost 4 bases; unmatched junction nucleotides: 11. Here the CDR3 reads CASSPRPGGTGNTIYF. CDR3 in DNA: TGTGCCAGCAGCCCCCGTCCAGGGGGCACAGGAAACACCATATATTTT.

The chain has TRBV11-2 and TRBJ2-1, with D unclear. With 3 bases removed from V and 4 bases from J, the gap between germline ends came to 4 bases. Germline V gene sequence: CDR1 SGHAT, CDR2 FQNNGV. This CDR3 is 12 amino acids long. CDR3 DNA: TGTGCCAGCAGCTTCCTTTACAATGAGCAGTTCTTC. This gives the protein CASSFLYNEQFF.

The chain has TRBV5-1 and TRBJ2-5; 7 positions agree with TRBD2. The V gene's germline CDR1 is SGHRS and CDR2 YFSETQ. Germline trimming cut 1 base from V and 3 bases from J; bases unmatched to any gene: 3. The CDR3 is 14 residues long. CDR3 coding DNA: TGCGCCAGCAGCTTGTTTGGGGGGGAAGAGACCCAGTACTTC. It codes for CASSLFGGEETQYF.

This chain links TRBV28 with TRBJ1-2; tentative D call: TRBD1 (6 bases). This CDR3 region has 13 residues. From germline, CDR1 is MDHEN and CDR2 SYDVKM. Between the trimmed V and J ends, which lost 6 bases and 8 bases, there was a span of 16 bases. The CDR3 region is CASRQTGSGGYTF. In DNA, the CDR3 is TGTGCCAGCAGGCAAACAGGGTCGGGGGGCTACACCTTC.

The V gene is TRBV11-2, the J gene TRBJ2-5; 9 positions agree with TRBD1. This CDR3 region has 17 residues. The germline gives CDR1 SGHAT, CDR2 FQNNGV. V lost 4 bases, J lost 3 bases, and 12 bases stayed unmatched. In DNA form, the CDR3 reads TGTGCCAGCAGCTCTACACCGGGACAGGGTTGGGAAGAGACCCAGTACTTC. Amino acid sequence: CASSSTPGQGWEETQYF.

The J gene is TRBJ1-1, the V gene TRBV5-5, with D maybe TRBD1 (5 bases). Trimming shortened V by 2 bases and J by 10 bases, and 18 bases separated the two germline ends. CDR3 length: 14 residues. Looked up from germline, CDR1 is SGHKS and CDR2 is YYEKEE (reference sequence). The CDR3 DNA reads TGTGCCAGCAGCTTTGGCCAGGGAGGGTACGGAGCTTTCTTT. Its protein is CASSFGQGGYGAFF.

The rearrangement joins TRBV18 to TRBJ2-5; D remains unclear. The V and J ends lost 3 bases and 9 bases respectively, with 14 bases between them. The germline gives CDR1 KGHSH, CDR2 LQKENI. The CDR3 is 13 amino acids. The CDR3 sequence: CASSPSPSGAQYF. CDR3 bases: TGTGCCAGCTCACCCTCACCGTCAGGCGCCCAGTACTTC.

The V call is TRBV27, the J call TRBJ1-6; D ambiguous. CDR1 MNHEY and CDR2 SMNVEV come from the germline V gene (reference sequence). V was cut by 6 bases and J by 2 bases, with 11 bases left in between. The CDR3 totals 15 residues. In DNA form, the CDR3 reads TGTGCCAGCAGGAGGACGGCCCCCTATAATTCACCCCTCCACTTT. Translating it yields CASRRTAPYNSPLHF.

CDR3 nucleotide sequence: TGCGCCAGCAGCTTGGCGGGGGCGGGGGCGACCGGGGAGCTGTTTTTT. This encodes CASSLAGAGATGELFF. The V gene is TRBV5-1, the J gene TRBJ2-2; perhaps TRBD2 as D (7 bases). Trimming cost V 0 bases and J 5 bases, with 14 bases left between them. Looked up from germline, CDR1 is SGHRS and CDR2 is YFSETQ. CDR3 length equals 16 residues.

This chain joins TRBV5-4 and TRBJ2-7; 11 nucleotides match TRBD1. V was pared by 4 bases and J by 0 bases, with 3 bases of the junction left unmatched. CDR1 is SGHNT and CDR2 is YYREEE in the germline V gene (reference sequence). This CDR3 is 15 amino acids long. The CDR3 loop reads CASSKDRGLSYEQYF. The DNA of the CDR3 is TGTGCCAGCAGCAAGGACAGGGGGCTCTCCTACGAGCAGTACTTC.

The V gene is TRBV5-4, the J gene TRBJ1-6; no firm D call. With 3 bases removed from V and 0 bases from J, the gap between germline ends came to 10 bases. Germline-derived CDR1 and CDR2 are SGHNT and YYREEE (reference sequence). CDR3 length: 16 amino acids. CDR3 region: CASSYQLSSYNSPLHF. CDR3 sequence (DNA): TGTGCCAGCAGCTACCAACTGAGCTCCTATAATTCACCCCTCCACTTT.